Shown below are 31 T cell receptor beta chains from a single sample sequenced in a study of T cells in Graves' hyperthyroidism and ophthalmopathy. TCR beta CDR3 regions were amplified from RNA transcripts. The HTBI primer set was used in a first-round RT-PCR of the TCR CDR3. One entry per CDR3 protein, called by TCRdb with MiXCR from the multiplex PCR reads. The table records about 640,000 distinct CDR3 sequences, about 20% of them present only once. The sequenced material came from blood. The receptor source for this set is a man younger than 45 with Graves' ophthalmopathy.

This CDR3 is CASSQTTSAGSYEQYF. The DNA for the CDR3 is TGTGCCAGCAGCCAAACGACTAGCGCAGGCTCCTACGAGCAGTACTTC. This rearrangement joins TRBV4-2 to TRBJ2-7; 8 bases fit TRBD2. From germline, CDR1 is LGHNA and CDR2 YNFKEQ. The CDR3 has 16 amino acids. Germline trimming cut 2 bases from V and 0 bases from J; bases unmatched to any gene: 6.

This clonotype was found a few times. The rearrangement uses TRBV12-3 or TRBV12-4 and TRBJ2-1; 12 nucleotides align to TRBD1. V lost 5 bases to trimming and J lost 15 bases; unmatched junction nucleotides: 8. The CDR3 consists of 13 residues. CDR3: CASSPGTGGGRFF. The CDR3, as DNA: TGTGCCAGCAGTCCTGGGACAGGGGGCGGTAGGTTCTTC.

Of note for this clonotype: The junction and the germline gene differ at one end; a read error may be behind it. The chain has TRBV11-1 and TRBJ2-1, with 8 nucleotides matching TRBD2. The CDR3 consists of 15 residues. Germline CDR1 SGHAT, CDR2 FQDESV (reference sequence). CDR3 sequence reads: CTSSFSGDSYNEQFF. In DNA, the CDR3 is TGTACCAGCAGCTTTAGCGGGGATTCCTACAATGAGCAGTTCTTC. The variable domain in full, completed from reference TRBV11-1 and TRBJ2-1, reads EAEVAQSPRYKITEKSQAVAFWCDPISGHATLYWYRQILGQGPELLVQFQDESVVDDSQLPKDRFSAERLKGVDSTLKIQPAELGDSAMYLCTSSFSGDSYNEQFFGPGTRLTVL.

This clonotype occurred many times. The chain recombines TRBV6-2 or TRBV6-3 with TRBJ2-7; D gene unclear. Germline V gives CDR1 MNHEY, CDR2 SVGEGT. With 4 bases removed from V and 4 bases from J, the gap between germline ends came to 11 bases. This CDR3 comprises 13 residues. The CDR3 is CASSFSVDYEQYF. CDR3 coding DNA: TGTGCCAGCAGTTTTAGTGTGGATTACGAGCAGTACTTC.

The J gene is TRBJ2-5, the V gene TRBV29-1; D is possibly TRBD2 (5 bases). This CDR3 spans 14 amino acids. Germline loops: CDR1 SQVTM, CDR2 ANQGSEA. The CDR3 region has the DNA TGCAGTTGTTCCCGGGAATCCTACCAAGAGACCCAGTACTTC. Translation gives CSCSRESYQETQYF.

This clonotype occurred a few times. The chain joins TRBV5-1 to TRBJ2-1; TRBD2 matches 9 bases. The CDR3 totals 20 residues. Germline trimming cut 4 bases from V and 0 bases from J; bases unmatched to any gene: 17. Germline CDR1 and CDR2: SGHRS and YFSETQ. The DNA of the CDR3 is TGCGCCAGCAGCCCCCCATACCGGGGTGCTAGCGGGAACTCCTACAATGAGCAGTTCTTC. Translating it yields CASSPPYRGASGNSYNEQFF.

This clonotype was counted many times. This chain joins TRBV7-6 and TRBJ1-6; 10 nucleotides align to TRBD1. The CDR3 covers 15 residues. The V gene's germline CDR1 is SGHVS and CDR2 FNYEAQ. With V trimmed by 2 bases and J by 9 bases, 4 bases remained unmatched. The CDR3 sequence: CASSLTGQGSSPLHF. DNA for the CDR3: TGTGCCAGCAGCTTAACGGGACAGGGGTCTTCACCCCTCCACTTT. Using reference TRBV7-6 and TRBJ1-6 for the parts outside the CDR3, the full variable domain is GAGVSQSPRYKVTKRGQDVALRCDPISGHVSLYWYRQALGQGPEFLTYFNYEAQQDKSGLPNDRFSAERPEGSISTLTIQRTEQRDSAMYRCASSLTGQGSSPLHFGNGTRLTVT.

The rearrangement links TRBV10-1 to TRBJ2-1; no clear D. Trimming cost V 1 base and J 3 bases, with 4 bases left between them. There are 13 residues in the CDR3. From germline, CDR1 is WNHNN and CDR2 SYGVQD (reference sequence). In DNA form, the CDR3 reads TGCGCCAGCAGTGAGTATAGCTACAATGAGCAGTTCTTC. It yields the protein CASSEYSYNEQFF.

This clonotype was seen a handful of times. In DNA, the CDR3 is TGTGCCAGCAGCGTAGACTCCTGGACTAGCGGGGGCCAAGAGACCCAGTACTTC. It yields the protein CASSVDSWTSGGQETQYF. The gene calls are TRBV9 and TRBJ2-5, with 13 bases matching TRBD2. V shed 0 bases, J shed 1 base, and the junction held 6 bases outside the gene matches. Germline V CDR1 and CDR2: SGDLS, YYNGEE. The CDR3 is made up of 18 amino acids.

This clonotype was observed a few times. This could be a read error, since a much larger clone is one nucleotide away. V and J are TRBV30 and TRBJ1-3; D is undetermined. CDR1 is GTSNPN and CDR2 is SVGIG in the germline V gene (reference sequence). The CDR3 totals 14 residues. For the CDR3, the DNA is TGTGCCTGGAGTGTGGGCGGCTCTGGAAACACCGTATATTTT. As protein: CAWSVGGSGNTVYF.

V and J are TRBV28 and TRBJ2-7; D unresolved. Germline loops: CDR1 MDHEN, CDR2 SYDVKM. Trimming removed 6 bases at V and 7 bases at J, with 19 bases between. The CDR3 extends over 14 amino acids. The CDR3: CASRSSNYYWEQYF. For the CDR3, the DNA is TGTGCCAGCAGGTCCAGTAACTACTACTGGGAGCAGTACTTC.

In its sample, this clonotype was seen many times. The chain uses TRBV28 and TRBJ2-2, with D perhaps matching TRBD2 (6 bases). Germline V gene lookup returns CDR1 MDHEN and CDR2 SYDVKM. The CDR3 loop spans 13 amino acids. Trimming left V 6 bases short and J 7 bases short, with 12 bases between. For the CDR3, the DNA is TGTGCCAGCAGCCGTGAGGGAGGCGGGGAGCTGTTTTTT. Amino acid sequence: CASSREGGGELFF.

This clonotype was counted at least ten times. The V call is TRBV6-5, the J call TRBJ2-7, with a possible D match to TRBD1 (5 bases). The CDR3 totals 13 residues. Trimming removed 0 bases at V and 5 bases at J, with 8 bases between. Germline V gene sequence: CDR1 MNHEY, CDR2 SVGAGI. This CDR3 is CASSYSTDNEQYF. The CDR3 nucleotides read TGTGCCAGCAGTTACTCAACGGACAACGAGCAGTACTTC.

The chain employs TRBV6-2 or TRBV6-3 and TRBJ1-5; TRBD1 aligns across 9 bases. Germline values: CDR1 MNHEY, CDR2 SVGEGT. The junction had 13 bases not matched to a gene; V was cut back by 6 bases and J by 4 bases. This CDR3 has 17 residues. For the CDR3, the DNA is TGTGCCAGCAGACACAACCCGGGACAGGGAAGGAATCAGCCCCAGCATTTT. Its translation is CASRHNPGQGRNQPQHF.

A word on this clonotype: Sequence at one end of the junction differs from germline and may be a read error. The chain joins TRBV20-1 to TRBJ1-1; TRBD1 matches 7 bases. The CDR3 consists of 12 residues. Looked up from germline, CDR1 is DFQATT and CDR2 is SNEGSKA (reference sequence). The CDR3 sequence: CSAYRGGPEAFF. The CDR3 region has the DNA TGCAGTGCGTACAGGGGAGGCCCTGAGGCTTTCTTT.

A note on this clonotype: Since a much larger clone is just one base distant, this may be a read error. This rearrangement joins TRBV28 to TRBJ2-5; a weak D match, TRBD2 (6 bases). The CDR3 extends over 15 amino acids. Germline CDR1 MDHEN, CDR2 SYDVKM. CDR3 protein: CVSSLNGTPQETQYF. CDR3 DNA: TGTGTCAGCAGCCTAAACGGGACTCCCCAAGAGACCCAGTACTTC.

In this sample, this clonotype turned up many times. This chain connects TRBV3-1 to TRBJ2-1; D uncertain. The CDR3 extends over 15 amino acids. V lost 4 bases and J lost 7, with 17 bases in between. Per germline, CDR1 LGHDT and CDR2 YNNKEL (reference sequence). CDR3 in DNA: TGTGCCAGCAGCCTCCAACGTCAATCACGGAATGAGCAGTTCTTC. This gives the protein CASSLQRQSRNEQFF.

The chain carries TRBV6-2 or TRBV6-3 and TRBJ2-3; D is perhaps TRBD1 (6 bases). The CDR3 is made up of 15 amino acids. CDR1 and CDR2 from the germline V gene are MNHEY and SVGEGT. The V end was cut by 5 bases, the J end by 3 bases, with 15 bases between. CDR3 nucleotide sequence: TGTGCCAGCAGTCCCTTGGGGGCCCTAACAGATACGCAGTATTTT. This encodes CASSPLGALTDTQYF.

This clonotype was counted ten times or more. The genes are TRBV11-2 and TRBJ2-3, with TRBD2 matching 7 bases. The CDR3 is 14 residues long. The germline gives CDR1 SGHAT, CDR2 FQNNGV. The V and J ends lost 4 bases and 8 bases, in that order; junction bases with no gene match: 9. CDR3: CASSSVGGPGTQYF. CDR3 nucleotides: TGTGCCAGCAGCTCCGTGGGAGGGCCGGGTACGCAGTATTTT.

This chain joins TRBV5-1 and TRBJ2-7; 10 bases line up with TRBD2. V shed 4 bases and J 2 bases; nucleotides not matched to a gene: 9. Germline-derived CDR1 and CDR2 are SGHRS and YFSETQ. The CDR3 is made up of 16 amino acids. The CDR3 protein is CASSPEGLAETYEQYF. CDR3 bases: TGCGCCAGCAGCCCGGAAGGACTAGCGGAGACCTACGAGCAGTACTTC.

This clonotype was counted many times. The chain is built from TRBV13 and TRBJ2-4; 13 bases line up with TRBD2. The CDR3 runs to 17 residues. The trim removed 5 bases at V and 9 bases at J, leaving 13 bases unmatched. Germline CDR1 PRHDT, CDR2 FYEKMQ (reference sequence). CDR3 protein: CASSATTSGRAGAIQYF. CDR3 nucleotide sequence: TGTGCCAGCAGCGCCACTACTAGCGGGAGGGCGGGAGCCATTCAGTACTTC.

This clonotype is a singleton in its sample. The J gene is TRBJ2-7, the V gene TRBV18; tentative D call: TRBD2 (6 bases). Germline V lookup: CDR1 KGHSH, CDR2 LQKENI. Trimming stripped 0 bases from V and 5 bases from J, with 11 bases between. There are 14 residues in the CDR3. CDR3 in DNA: TGTGCCAGCTCACCACCGGAGGGTTCGCACGAGCAGTACTTC. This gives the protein CASSPPEGSHEQYF. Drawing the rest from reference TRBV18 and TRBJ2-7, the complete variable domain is NAGVMQNPRHLVRRRGQEARLRCSPMKGHSHVYWYRQLPEEGLKFMVYLQKENIIDESGMPKERFSAEFPKEGPSILRIQQVVRGDSAAYFCASSPPEGSHEQYFGPGTRLTVT.

CDR3 in amino acids: CASSRHENTGELFF. CDR3 coding DNA: TGTGCCAGCAGCAGACACGAGAACACCGGGGAGCTGTTTTTT. The chain employs TRBV28 and TRBJ2-2; D remains ambiguous. There are 14 residues in the CDR3. Trimming pared 6 bases from V and 1 base from J, leaving 9 bases between. CDR1 and CDR2 (germline): MDHEN, SYDVKM.

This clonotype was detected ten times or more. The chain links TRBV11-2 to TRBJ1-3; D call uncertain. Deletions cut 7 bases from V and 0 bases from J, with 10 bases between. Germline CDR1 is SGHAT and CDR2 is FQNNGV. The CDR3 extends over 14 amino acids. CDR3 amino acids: CASTGVHSGNTIYF. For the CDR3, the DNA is TGTGCCAGCACCGGGGTTCACTCTGGAAACACCATATATTTT.

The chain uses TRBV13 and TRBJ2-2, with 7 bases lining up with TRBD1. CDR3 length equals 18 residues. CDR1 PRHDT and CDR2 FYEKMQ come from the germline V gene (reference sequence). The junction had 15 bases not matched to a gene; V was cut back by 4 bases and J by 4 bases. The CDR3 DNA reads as TGTGCCAGCAGCTCAGGACAGGTTCTCTCCTCGAGCACCGGGGAGCTGTTTTTT. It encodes CASSSGQVLSSSTGELFF.

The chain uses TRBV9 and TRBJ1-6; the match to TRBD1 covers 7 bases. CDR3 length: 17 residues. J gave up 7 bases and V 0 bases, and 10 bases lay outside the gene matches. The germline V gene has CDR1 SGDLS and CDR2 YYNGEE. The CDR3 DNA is TGTGCCAGCAGCGTAGCCAACCTACAGGGGCGGAATTCACCCCTCCACTTT. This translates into CASSVANLQGRNSPLHF.

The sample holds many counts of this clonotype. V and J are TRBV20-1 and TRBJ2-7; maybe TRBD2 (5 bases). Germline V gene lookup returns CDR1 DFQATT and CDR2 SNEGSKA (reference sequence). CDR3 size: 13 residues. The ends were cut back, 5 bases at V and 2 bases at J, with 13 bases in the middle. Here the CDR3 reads CSAPKAGTYEQYF. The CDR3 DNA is TGCAGTGCTCCTAAGGCGGGTACCTACGAGCAGTACTTC.

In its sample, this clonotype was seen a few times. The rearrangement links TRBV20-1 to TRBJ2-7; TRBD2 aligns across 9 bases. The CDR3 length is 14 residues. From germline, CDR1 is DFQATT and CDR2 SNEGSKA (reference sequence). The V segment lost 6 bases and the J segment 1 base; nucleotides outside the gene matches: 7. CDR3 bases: TGCAGTGCCCCCGGACTAGCGCCATCCTACGAGCAGTACTTC. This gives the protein CSAPGLAPSYEQYF.

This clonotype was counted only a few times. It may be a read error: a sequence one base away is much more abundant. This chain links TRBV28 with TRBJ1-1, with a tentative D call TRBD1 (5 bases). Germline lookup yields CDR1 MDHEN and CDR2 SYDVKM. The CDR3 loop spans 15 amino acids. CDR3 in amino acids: CASSFPGWGNTEALF. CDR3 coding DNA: TGTGCCAGCAGTTTCCCAGGGTGGGGTAATACTGAAGCTCTCTTT.

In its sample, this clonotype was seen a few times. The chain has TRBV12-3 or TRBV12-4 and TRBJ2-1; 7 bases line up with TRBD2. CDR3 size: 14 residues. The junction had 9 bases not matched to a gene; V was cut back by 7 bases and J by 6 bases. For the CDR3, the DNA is TGTGCCAGCAAATTTAATGGCGGGGGCAATGAGCAGTTCTTC. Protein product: CASKFNGGGNEQFF.

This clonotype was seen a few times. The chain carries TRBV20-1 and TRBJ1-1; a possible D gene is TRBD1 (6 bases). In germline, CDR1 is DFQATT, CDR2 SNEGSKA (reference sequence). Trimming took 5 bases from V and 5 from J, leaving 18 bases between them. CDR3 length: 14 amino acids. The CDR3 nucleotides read TGCAGTGCTCGGGGGGGGCAGGGGACTACTGAAGCTTTCTTT. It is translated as CSARGGQGTTEAFF.